Listed below are T cell receptor beta chains from one sample, sequenced in a study. TCRdb itself ran the 5' RACE reads through MiXCR, one entry per CDR3 protein. The sample carries roughly 57,000 distinct CDR3 sequences, more than 20% recorded once. Sequences were obtained from tumor-infiltrating Tregs sorted from the breast tumor. The receptor source for this set is a female donor with breast cancer. CDR3s include the opening cysteine and the closing phenylalanine or tryptophan. D genes are given only for firm matches. Only some rows state a clone size, as once, few, many or a class for expanded clones.

D gene	V gene	J gene	clone size	CDR3 DNA	CDR3 protein
-	TRBV3-1	TRBJ1-1	-	TGTGCCAGCAGCCAAGGGGGAACTGAAGCTTTCTTT	CASSQGGTEAFF
-	TRBV20-1	TRBJ2-3	-	TGCAGTGCTAAGGGGGAGACCTATACGCAGTATTTT	CSAKGETYTQYF
-	TRBV7-2	TRBJ2-3	-	TGTGCCAGCAGCCCATTATCGGGGGCCACAGATACGCAGTATTTT	CASSPLSGATDTQYF
-	TRBV6-5	TRBJ1-3	few	TGTGCCAGCAGTAACCTTAGGAGCTCTGGAAACACCATATATTTT	CASSNLRSSGNTIYF
-	TRBV10-3	TRBJ1-6	many	TGTGCCATCAGTGAAGTCGCAGGATCTAATTCACCCCTCCACTTT	CAISEVAGSNSPLHF
-	TRBV5-1	TRBJ1-1	few	TGCGCCAGCAGCTCGGAAGTCTGGGGGCTGAACACTGAAGCTTTCTTT	CASSSEVWGLNTEAFF
-	TRBV5-6	TRBJ1-1	-	TGTGCCAGCAGCTTGGGTTGGGTTGAGACTGAAGCTTTCTTT	CASSLGWVETEAFF
TRBD2	TRBV18	TRBJ2-5	few	TGTGCCAGCTCTAGCGGCTCCGGGAGGGAGACCCAGTACTTC	CASSSGSGRETQYF
TRBD1	TRBV7-3	TRBJ1-6	many	TGTGCCAGCAGCCTGGGACAGCTAAATTCACCCCTCCACTTT	CASSLGQLNSPLHF
TRBD2	TRBV5-1	TRBJ2-5	few	TGCGCCAGCAGCCCCCCCGGACTAGCGGGAGTTACCCAGTACTTC	CASSPPGLAGVTQYF
-	TRBV5-1	TRBJ1-1	few	TGCGCCAGCAGCTTAGAATGGGACACTGAAGCTTTCTTT	CASSLEWDTEAFF
-	TRBV28	TRBJ1-2	few	TGTGCCAGCACGACAGGAGACTATGGCTACACCTTC	CASTTGDYGYTF
-	TRBV3-1	TRBJ1-2	few	TGTGCCAGCAGCCAAGATCGCGGGGTCAGCTCTAACTATGGCTACACCTTC	CASSQDRGVSSNYGYTF
TRBD1	TRBV19	TRBJ1-2	-	TGTGCCAGTAGCGATTCCAGGGGGCAGAGCTATGGCTACACCTTC	CASSDSRGQSYGYTF
TRBD2	TRBV5-1	TRBJ2-7	many	TGCGCCAGCACCCCCCTAGCGGGTTCCTACGAGCAGTACTTC	CASTPLAGSYEQYF
-	TRBV20-1	TRBJ2-1	-	TGCAGTGCTAAAGCGGGCCTCGGGGACAATGAGCAGTTCTTC	CSAKAGLGDNEQFF
TRBD1	TRBV6-5	TRBJ2-5	many	TGTGCCAGCAGTCCATCCGGACAGGGGGTGAGGGAGACCCAGTACTTC	CASSPSGQGVRETQYF
-	TRBV7-9	TRBJ2-3	many	TGTGCCAGCAGCTTATCGCAGGCTACAGATACGCAGTATTTT	CASSLSQATDTQYF
-	TRBV5-6	TRBJ2-7	many	TGTGCCAGCAGCCGCAGGGGGGCCTACGAGCAGTACTTC	CASSRRGAYEQYF
-	TRBV5-1	TRBJ1-3	-	TGCGCCAGCAGTTCTAGGCCTGTTTCTGGAAACACCATATATTTT	CASSSRPVSGNTIYF
-	TRBV7-2	TRBJ2-3	many	TGTGCCAGCAGTTCCTTTAGCACAGATACGCAGTATTTT	CASSSFSTDTQYF
TRBD1	TRBV5-4	TRBJ1-2	-	TGTGCCAGCAGCCCGGGACAGATGGACTATGGCTACACCTTC	CASSPGQMDYGYTF
-	TRBV9	TRBJ1-1	many	TGTGCCAGCAGCGTTATATCGAACACTGAAGCTTTCTTT	CASSVISNTEAFF
-	TRBV19	TRBJ2-3	few	TGTGCCACCTCAAACGGCTGGGACTTGGGCCTCACAGATACGCAGTATTTT	CATSNGWDLGLTDTQYF
-	TRBV6-5	TRBJ1-6	few	TGTGCCAGCAGTTCTCAGGGGAGCTCCTATAATTCACCCCTCCACTTT	CASSSQGSSYNSPLHF
-	TRBV6-1	TRBJ2-5	-	TGTTCCAGCAGTGAGGCGGGACAGTTCCAAGAGACCCAGTACTTC	CSSSEAGQFQETQYF
-	TRBV27	TRBJ2-2	-	TGTGCCAGTAGACAGGGAGGCTCTTCGAACACCGGGGAGCTGTTTTTT	CASRQGGSSNTGELFF
-	TRBV4-1	TRBJ2-7	few	TGCGCCAGCAGCCAAGATCGGGAACTACTGTACTTC	CASSQDRELLYF